This T cell receptor beta chain was obtained from a study of shared clonotypes between healthy human individuals. In the study's own analysis: Sequence data from immunoSEQ were junction-only and lacked quality scores; consequently, filtering differed. TCRdb's copy holds only in-frame clones and misses some; the assay was immunoSEQ multiplex PCR. That table supplies the V and J calls and clone size; D and trimming were determined from the DNA. The sample lists approximately 1.5 million clones, roughly 98.5% seen once, with around 0.33% in the top ten. In this sample, this clone turned up once. Each donor was a Caucasian adult residing in Nashville, Tennessee. The CDR3 has 14 amino acids. The germline gives CDR1 KGHSH, CDR2 LQKENI. Germline trimming cut 3 bases from V and 5 bases from J; bases unmatched to any gene: 4.

The receptor was derived from a man aged 25-45 years in good health. J is TRBJ1-5 and V is TRBV18, with TRBD1 matching 7 bases. The sequencing sample was made of naive CD4+ T cells sorted from blood. Subset noted: CD45RA+ positively selected. CDR3 protein: CASSPTGSYQPQHF. The CDR3 nucleotides read TGTGCCAGCTCACCGACAGGGTCGTATCAGCCCCAGCATTTT.